This T cell receptor (beta chain) was captured in a study of vaccination and CD4 T cells after COVID-19. About the research overall: The authors gave control cultures a CEFX pool, an HIV-1 Nef pool, or no peptide.

This clonotype was found a few times. Its target is unknown. Cultured CD4+ T cells had their DNA profiled by the Oncomine TCR Beta short-read assay. TCRdb ran MiXCR on the PCR reads and lists one entry per CDR3 protein. The sample carries about 12,000 distinct CDR3 sequences, roughly 59% recorded once. The treatment denotes: roughly 10-day PBMC culture with coronavirus spike peptide pools or control peptides (ViraFEST assay). Under the ViraFEST approach, antigen-specific T cells were expanded with peptide pools and TCRs subsequently sequenced. These CD4+ T cells came from approximately eleven-day cultures by negative selection. The sequence derives from a human donor who had recovered from COVID-19. The sequenced sample consisted of CD4+ T cells from blood, cultured in vitro.

The CDR3 loop reads CSARGVGAGATYNEQFF. The CDR3 nucleotides read TGCAGTGCTAGGGGGGTTGGAGCAGGGGCCACCTACAATGAGCAGTTCTTC. The chain links TRBV20-1 to TRBJ2-1, with D tentatively TRBD1 (6 bases). V shed 3 bases and J shed 2 bases, with 20 bases lying between them. This CDR3 is 17 amino acids long. Germline V gene sequence: CDR1 DFQATT, CDR2 SNEGSKA (reference sequence).